Sequencing of this T cell receptor beta chain was carried out in a study of T cell repertoires in cytomegalovirus infection. About this clonotype: Its specificity is not known.

TCRdb re-called the reads through MiXCR, storing one row per CDR3 protein. Of about 920,000 distinct CDR3 sequences listed, around 31% were seen once; the top ten hold 11% to 15%. V was pared by 3 bases and J by 5 bases, with 16 bases between. Germline CDR1 is WSHSY and CDR2 is SAAADI. The CDR3 consists of 15 residues. Study-level findings and limits: Dominating the ex vivo response were TCR beta clonotypes that were CMV-specific and HLA-C-restricted.

The sample in question was cultured CD8+ T cells from PBMCs, obtained from culture after CMV antigen stimulation. This sequence joins TRBV10-2 and TRBJ2-5; D is tentatively TRBD1 or TRBD2 (6 bases each). This sequence was found in a human donor in good health (CMV status not recorded). Some clones in this sample may be carry-over from other donors' samples. The CDR3 DNA follows: TGCGCCAGCAGTGAAGGAAGGGGGGCGAGGGAGACCCAGTACTTC. Translated, it gives CASSEGRGARETQYF.